What follows are 10 T cell receptor beta chains derived from one specimen sequenced in a study of blood T cells in healthy people across ages. Then a second PCR, running roughly 7 to 12 cycles, was carried out with a sample-barcoded 5' primer and a J-beta primer mix. TCRdb recomputed calls from the 5' RACE reads with MiXCR, one row per CDR3 protein. The table shows 800,000 to 900,000 distinct CDR3 sequences, with around 68% occurring only once. The sequenced sample was blood. These receptors were collected from a man younger than 45 in good health.

This clonotype was recorded once. The chain employs TRBV30 and TRBJ1-2; 7 bases match TRBD1. Trimming removed 4 bases from V and 3 bases from J; junction bases left unmatched: 8. CDR1 is GTSNPN, CDR2 SVGIG, per germline (reference sequence). The CDR3 runs 14 residues. CDR3 loop: CAWITGERYYGYTF. CDR3 nucleotide sequence: TGTGCCTGGATTACAGGGGAGAGGTACTATGGCTACACCTTC.

Comment on this clonotype: Compared with germline, one end of the junction differs, possibly owing to a read error. This sequence joins TRBV7-2 and TRBJ2-3; tentative D call: TRBD2 (6 bases). This CDR3 has 15 amino acids. CDR1 and CDR2 from the germline V gene are SGHTA and FQGNSA. The DNA of the CDR3 is TGTGCCAGCACCCTAGTGGGACTCACCACAGATACGCAGAATTTT. Its protein is CASTLVGLTTDTQNF.

The gene calls are TRBV20-1 and TRBJ1-1; maybe TRBD1 (6 bases). Germline CDR1 reads DFQATT; CDR2 reads SNEGSKA (reference sequence). This CDR3 contains 15 residues. Trimming removed 0 bases at V and 1 base at J, with 12 bases between. The CDR3, as DNA: TGCAGTGCTAGAGACCCCGCAGGGGCGAACACTGAAGCTTTCTTT. This translates into CSARDPAGANTEAFF.

The genes are TRBV10-3 and TRBJ1-1; possibly TRBD1 for D (6 bases). Trimming took 7 bases from V and 7 from J, leaving 10 bases between them. CDR1 is ENHRY and CDR2 is SYGVKD in the germline V gene. This CDR3 is built from 11 residues. The CDR3 DNA reads as TGTGCCATCAAGGGGGGGGGTGAAGCTTTCTTT. Translation gives CAIKGGGEAFF.

This clonotype has just a few counts. V and J are TRBV20-1 and TRBJ2-1; D may be TRBD1 or TRBD2 (5 bases each). Germline values: CDR1 DFQATT, CDR2 SNEGSKA (reference sequence). The CDR3 has 14 residues. V gave up 5 bases and J gave up 5 bases, with 16 bases separating them. CDR3 sequence reads: CSAGRGRGDNEQFF. The DNA for the CDR3 is TGCAGTGCTGGACGTGGGCGAGGGGACAATGAGCAGTTCTTC.

This clonotype was detected ten times or more. The chain uses TRBV7-2 and TRBJ2-3; 10 positions match TRBD2. The CDR3 contains 15 residues. V lost 5 bases to trimming and J lost 1 base; unmatched junction nucleotides: 3. From germline, CDR1 is SGHTA and CDR2 FQGNSA. The CDR3 loop reads CASSSLAGGTDTQYF. The CDR3 DNA follows: TGTGCCAGCAGCAGCCTAGCGGGGGGCACAGATACGCAGTATTTT.

The table lists this clonotype with a few counts. J is TRBJ2-5 and V is TRBV3-1; 10 bases map to TRBD1. V lost 4 bases to trimming and J lost 5 bases; unmatched junction nucleotides: 10. CDR1 and CDR2 from the germline V gene are LGHDT and YNNKEL (reference sequence). The CDR3 has 16 amino acids. CDR3 sequence reads: CASSRSGQGVGETQYF. The CDR3 DNA reads as TGTGCCAGCAGCCGCTCTGGACAGGGGGTAGGTGAGACCCAGTACTTC.

In its sample, this clonotype was seen a few times. This chain connects TRBV4-3 to TRBJ2-7, with 14 bases identical to TRBD2. CDR3 length: 19 residues. Germline V gene sequence: CDR1 LGHNA, CDR2 YSLEER. The J segment lost 7 bases and the V segment lost 0 bases, leaving 14 bases of the junction unmatched. The chain's CDR3 is CASSQDPPTSGGAWREQYF. In nucleotides, the CDR3 is TGCGCCAGCAGCCAAGATCCCCCGACTAGCGGGGGGGCCTGGAGGGAGCAGTACTTC.

This clonotype was seen only once. The V and J genes are TRBV12-3 or TRBV12-4 and TRBJ1-1; D unclear. V dropped 1 base and J dropped 7 bases, with 10 bases sitting between them. This CDR3 spans 13 amino acids. The CDR3 is CASSLVEGGEAFF. The DNA of the CDR3 is TGTGCCAGCAGTTTAGTGGAGGGAGGTGAAGCTTTCTTT.

The gene calls are TRBV29-1 and TRBJ1-1; D uncertain. CDR3 size: 11 residues. V was shortened by 4 bases and J by 3 bases, with 6 bases between the two germline ends. The germline gives CDR1 SQVTM, CDR2 ANQGSEA. CDR3 in DNA: TGCAGCGTTGTAGCCTACACTGAAGCTTTCTTT. Translation gives CSVVAYTEAFF.